Each of the 20 T cell receptor beta chains below was sequenced from the same sample in a study of blood T cells in healthy people across ages. A J-beta primer mix and a sample-barcoded 5' primer were used in a second PCR of about 6 to 12 cycles. TCRdb redid the calling of the 5' RACE reads with MiXCR, one entry per CDR3 protein. The sample carries fewer than 2 million distinct CDR3 sequences, approximately 39% recorded once. The sample was blood. These TCRs come from a human donor in good health.

The rearrangement links TRBV4-3 to TRBJ2-1; no definite D call. Trimming removed 1 base from V and 6 bases from J, with 7 bases in between. Germline assignment: CDR1 LGHNA and CDR2 YSLEER. The CDR3 covers 13 residues. In DNA form, the CDR3 reads TGCGCCAGCAGCCAAGGGGTACTCAATGAGCAGTTCTTC. The encoded protein is CASSQGVLNEQFF.

The chain carries TRBV7-6 and TRBJ2-1, with a weak D call TRBD2 (5 bases). V was pared by 5 bases and J by 7 bases, with 18 bases between. This CDR3 comprises 15 residues. CDR1 SGHVS and CDR2 FNYEAQ come from the germline V gene. CDR3 sequence: CASSLLAAAPNEQFF. CDR3 DNA: TGTGCCAGCAGCCTGCTAGCCGCCGCCCCAAATGAGCAGTTCTTC.

The V call is TRBV6-2 or TRBV6-3, the J call TRBJ2-2, with D hard to call. Per the germline V gene, CDR1 is MNHEY and CDR2 is SVGEGT. The CDR3 length is 13 residues. The V end was cut by 4 bases, the J end by 5 bases, with 8 bases between. The CDR3 coding sequence is TGTGCCAGCAGTTCTCGAGCAACCGGGGAGCTGTTTTTT. Its protein product is CASSSRATGELFF.

This clonotype was detected only a few times. The CDR3 reads CASSLDHQAEQYF. CDR3 bases: TGTGCCAGCAGCTTAGATCACCAGGCCGAGCAGTACTTC. The genes are TRBV11-2 and TRBJ2-7; unclear D gene. Trimming cost V 0 bases and J 6 bases, with 9 bases left between them. The CDR3 is 13 residues long. The germline V gene has CDR1 SGHAT and CDR2 FQNNGV.

The gene calls are TRBV3-1 and TRBJ1-1, with a weak D call TRBD1 (5 bases). V lost 1 base to trimming and J lost 7 bases, with 10 bases between them. CDR1 is LGHDT and CDR2 is YNNKEL in the germline V gene (reference sequence). CDR3 size: 13 residues. In DNA form, the CDR3 reads TGTGCCAGCAGCCAAGGGGCAGGGAATGAAGCTTTCTTT. Its protein product is CASSQGAGNEAFF.

Note on this clonotype: One end of the junction does not line up with germline, which may come from a read error. This chain links TRBV20-1 with TRBJ1-2; 7 nucleotides align to TRBD1. CDR1 DFQATT and CDR2 SNEGSKA come from the germline V gene (reference sequence). The CDR3 has 15 residues. CDR3: CSAGEVKGGLGFYTF. The CDR3 DNA reads TGCAGTGCTGGAGAGGTGAAAGGGGGCCTGGGTTTCTACACCTTC.

The sample holds one count of this clonotype. The chain carries TRBV7-9 and TRBJ1-2, with a weak D call TRBD1 (5 bases). Trimming removed 2 bases at V and 5 bases at J, with 15 bases between. Germline CDR1 is SEHNR and CDR2 is FQNEAQ (reference sequence). This CDR3 region has 15 residues. The CDR3 loop is CASSLNWAAGYGYTF. In nucleotides, the CDR3 is TGTGCCAGCAGCTTAAACTGGGCGGCAGGGTATGGCTACACCTTC.

The V call is TRBV25-1, the J call TRBJ1-1; TRBD1 aligns across 9 bases. The germline V gene encodes CDR1 MGHDK and CDR2 SYGVNS. The CDR3 runs 19 residues. The V segment lost 1 base and the J segment 3 bases; nucleotides outside the gene matches: 15. The DNA for the CDR3 is TGTGCCAGCAGTGAATTCTTTGTGGACAGGGGCGAGGGGGACACTGAAGCTTTCTTT. Its translation is CASSEFFVDRGEGDTEAFF.

Here the CDR3 reads CSVEAPGGRTDTQYF. DNA for the CDR3: TGCAGCGTTGAGGCCCCTGGGGGACGCACAGATACGCAGTATTTT. V is TRBV29-1 and J is TRBJ2-3; the D call may be TRBD1 or TRBD2 (5 bases each). V lost 3 bases to trimming and J lost 1 base, with 14 bases between them. CDR3 length: 15 amino acids. CDR1 is SQVTM and CDR2 is ANQGSEA in the germline V gene.

This clonotype has a handful of counts. The chain combines TRBV12-3 or TRBV12-4 with TRBJ2-1; TRBD2 matches at 11 bases. This CDR3 region has 17 residues. The V segment lost 4 bases and the J segment 8 bases; nucleotides outside the gene matches: 13. CDR3 sequence: CASSSLGTSGTPDEQFF. The CDR3 bases are TGTGCCAGCAGTTCCCTCGGGACTAGCGGCACCCCGGATGAGCAGTTCTTC.

This clonotype has just a few counts. The rearrangement links TRBV29-1 to TRBJ2-5; a possible D gene is TRBD2 (6 bases). Trimming pared 7 bases from V and 5 bases from J, leaving 14 bases between. The germline gives CDR1 SQVTM, CDR2 ANQGSEA. This CDR3 has 12 residues. CDR3 loop: CSGAGQSETQYF. CDR3 bases: TGCAGCGGGGCGGGGCAGTCGGAGACCCAGTACTTC.

The chain links TRBV7-2 to TRBJ2-3; D gene uncertain. The length of the CDR3 is 13 residues. V gave up 4 bases and J gave up 2 bases, with 7 bases separating them. Germline V gene data show CDR1 as SGHTA and CDR2 as FQGNSA. This CDR3 reads CASSYKITDTQYF. Here the CDR3 DNA reads TGTGCCAGCAGCTACAAGATCACAGATACGCAGTATTTT.

Concerning this clonotype: A much larger clonotype is one base distant, so this may be a read error. The chain is built from TRBV5-1 and TRBJ2-3; D not resolved. This CDR3 comprises 15 residues. V shed 5 bases and J shed 4 bases, with 17 bases lying between them. Germline-derived CDR1 and CDR2 are SGHRS and YFSETQ. Written as DNA, the CDR3 is TGCGCCAGCAGGGCCACCGCGATGAGCGCAGATACGCAGTATTTT. This translates into CASRATAMSADTQYF.

The CDR3 protein is CASSYPYTEAFF. In DNA form, the CDR3 reads TGTGCCAGCAGCTATCCATACACTGAAGCTTTCTTT. The chain joins TRBV28 to TRBJ1-1; D gene uncertain. Germline V gene data show CDR1 as MDHEN and CDR2 as SYDVKM. Trimming stripped 6 bases from V and 3 bases from J, with 8 bases between. The CDR3 runs to 12 residues. The full variable domain, with the rest looked up from reference TRBV28 and TRBJ1-1, is DVKVTQSSRYLVKRTGEKVFLECVQDMDHENMFWYRQDPGLGLRLIYFSYDVKMKEKGDIPEGYSVSREKKERFSLILESASTNQTSMYLCASSYPYTEAFFGQGTRLTVV.

This chain connects TRBV12-3 or TRBV12-4 to TRBJ2-7; D ambiguous. CDR3 length equals 13 residues. Trimming stripped 6 bases from V and 2 bases from J, with 11 bases between. CDR3 in amino acids: CASSYTLTYEQYF. The CDR3 nucleotides read TGTGCCAGCAGCTATACACTTACCTACGAGCAGTACTTC.

The chain links TRBV12-3 or TRBV12-4 to TRBJ2-3; 12 positions agree with TRBD2. Trimming removed 3 bases from V and 4 bases from J; junction bases left unmatched: 5. This CDR3 has 16 amino acids. CDR3 sequence: CASSFSTSGGADTQYF. The CDR3 DNA reads as TGTGCCAGCAGTTTCTCGACTAGCGGGGGAGCAGATACGCAGTATTTT.

The CDR3 here is CATSDPGTGELFF. CDR3 in DNA: TGTGCCACCAGTGACCCAGGTACCGGGGAGCTGTTTTTT. V and J are TRBV24-1 and TRBJ2-2; D gene unclear. This CDR3 is 13 amino acids long. Germline lookup yields CDR1 KGHDR and CDR2 SFDVKD. V was clipped by 4 bases and J by 5 bases, with 7 bases between them.

V usage is TRBV4-1 and J usage is TRBJ2-7; D possibly corresponds to TRBD2 (6 bases). Trimming removed 3 bases from V and 4 bases from J, with 16 bases in between. Germline V lookup: CDR1 MGHRA, CDR2 YSYEKL. The CDR3 has 15 residues. Here the CDR3 reads CASSQPNSGGYEQYF. The CDR3 bases are TGCGCCAGCAGCCAGCCCAATTCCGGGGGTTACGAGCAGTACTTC.

This sequence joins TRBV28 and TRBJ1-1; 7 nucleotides match TRBD1. V dropped 1 base and J dropped 6; count of bases not matched to a gene: 2. CDR3 length equals 13 residues. Germline lookup yields CDR1 MDHEN and CDR2 SYDVKM. CDR3 sequence (DNA): TGTGCCAGCAGTTTATTAGGGGGCCCTGAAGCTTTCTTT. It encodes CASSLLGGPEAFF.

This clonotype was seen a handful of times. This chain connects TRBV11-2 to TRBJ2-5; TRBD2 matches at 8 bases. With V trimmed by 1 base and J by 0 bases, 10 bases remained unmatched. This CDR3 is built from 18 residues. Germline loops: CDR1 SGHAT, CDR2 FQNNGV. CDR3 DNA: TGTGCCAGCAGCTTAGTCCGTACTAGCGGTGACTACCAAGAGACCCAGTACTTC. This codes for CASSLVRTSGDYQETQYF.